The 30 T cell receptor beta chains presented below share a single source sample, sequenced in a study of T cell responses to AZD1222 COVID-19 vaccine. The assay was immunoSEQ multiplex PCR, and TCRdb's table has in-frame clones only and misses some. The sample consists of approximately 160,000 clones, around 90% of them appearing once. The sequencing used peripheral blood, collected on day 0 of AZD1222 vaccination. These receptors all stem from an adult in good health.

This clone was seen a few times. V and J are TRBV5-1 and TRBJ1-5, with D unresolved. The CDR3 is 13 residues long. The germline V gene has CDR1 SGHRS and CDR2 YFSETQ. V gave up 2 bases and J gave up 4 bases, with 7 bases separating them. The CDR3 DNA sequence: TGCGCCAGCAGCTTTGACGGAAATCAGCCCCAGCATTTT. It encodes CASSFDGNQPQHF.

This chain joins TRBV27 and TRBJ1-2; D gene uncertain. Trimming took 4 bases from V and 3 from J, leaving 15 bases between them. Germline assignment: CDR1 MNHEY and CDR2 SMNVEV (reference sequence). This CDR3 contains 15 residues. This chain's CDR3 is CASSSGPATYYGYTF. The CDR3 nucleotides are TGTGCCAGCAGTTCCGGGCCCGCTACCTACTATGGCTACACCTTC.

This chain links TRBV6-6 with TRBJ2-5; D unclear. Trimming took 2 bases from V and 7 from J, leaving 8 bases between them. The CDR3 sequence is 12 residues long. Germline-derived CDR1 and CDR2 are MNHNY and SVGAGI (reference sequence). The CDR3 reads CASSYAGWTQYF. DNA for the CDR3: TGTGCCAGCAGTTACGCCGGATGGACCCAGTACTTC.

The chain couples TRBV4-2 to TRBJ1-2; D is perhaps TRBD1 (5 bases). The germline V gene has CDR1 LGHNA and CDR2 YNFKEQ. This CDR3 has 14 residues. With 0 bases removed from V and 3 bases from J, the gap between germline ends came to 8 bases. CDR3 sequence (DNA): TGTGCCAGCAGCCAAGATCAGGGTTACTATGGCTACACCTTC. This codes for CASSQDQGYYGYTF.

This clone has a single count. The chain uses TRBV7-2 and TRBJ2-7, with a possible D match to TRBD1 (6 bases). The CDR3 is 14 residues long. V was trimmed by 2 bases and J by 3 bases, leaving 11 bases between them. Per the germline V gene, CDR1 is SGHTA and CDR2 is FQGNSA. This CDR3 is CASSLKYRDYEQYF. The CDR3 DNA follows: TGTGCCAGCAGCTTAAAGTACAGGGACTACGAGCAGTACTTC. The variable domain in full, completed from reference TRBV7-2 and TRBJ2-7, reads GAGVSQSPSNKVTEKGKDVELRCDPISGHTALYWYRQSLGQGLEFLIYFQGNSAPDKSGLPSDRFSAERTGGSVSTLTIQRTQQEDSAVYLCASSLKYRDYEQYFGPGTRLTVT.

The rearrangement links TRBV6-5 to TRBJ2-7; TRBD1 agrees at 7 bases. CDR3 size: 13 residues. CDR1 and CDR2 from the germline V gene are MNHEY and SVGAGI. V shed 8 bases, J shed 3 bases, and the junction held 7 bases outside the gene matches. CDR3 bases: TGTGCCAGCTCCCCCTACAGGGGCTACGAGCAGTACTTC. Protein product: CASSPYRGYEQYF.

DNA for the CDR3: TGTGCCAGCAGTGAACAGGGGGGTGGCACTGAAGCTTTCTTT. It specifies CASSEQGGGTEAFF. The chain employs TRBV27 and TRBJ1-1, with TRBD1 matching 8 bases. Trimming at V came to 5 bases and at J to 4 bases, leaving 6 bases not matched to a gene. The CDR3 runs to 14 residues. Germline loops: CDR1 MNHEY, CDR2 SMNVEV (reference sequence).

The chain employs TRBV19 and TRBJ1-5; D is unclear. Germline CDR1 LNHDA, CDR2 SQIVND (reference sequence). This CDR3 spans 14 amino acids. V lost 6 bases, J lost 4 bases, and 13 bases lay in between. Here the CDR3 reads CASSPVGRNQPQHF. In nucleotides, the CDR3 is TGTGCCAGTAGCCCCGTTGGGCGAAATCAGCCCCAGCATTTT.

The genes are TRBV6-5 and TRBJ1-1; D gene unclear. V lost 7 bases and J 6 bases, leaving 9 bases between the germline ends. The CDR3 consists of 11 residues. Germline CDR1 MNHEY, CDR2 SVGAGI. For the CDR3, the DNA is TGTGCCAGCACCCAAGGGTCTGAAGCTTTCTTT. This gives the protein CASTQGSEAFF.

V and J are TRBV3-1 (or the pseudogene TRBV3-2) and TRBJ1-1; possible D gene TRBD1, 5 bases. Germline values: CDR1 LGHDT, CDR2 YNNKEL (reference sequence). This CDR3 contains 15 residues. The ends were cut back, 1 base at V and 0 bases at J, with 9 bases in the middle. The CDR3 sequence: CASSQGVTVNTEAFF. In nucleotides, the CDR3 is TGTGCCAGCAGCCAAGGGGTGACAGTGAACACTGAAGCTTTCTTT.

In nucleotides, the CDR3 is TGCGCCAGCAGCCGAACAACGGATGAGCAGTTCTTC. Translating it yields CASSRTTDEQFF. The chain is built from TRBV5-1 and TRBJ2-1; D call uncertain. V dropped 4 bases and J dropped 8 bases, with 10 bases sitting between them. The germline gives CDR1 SGHRS, CDR2 YFSETQ. This CDR3 region has 12 residues.

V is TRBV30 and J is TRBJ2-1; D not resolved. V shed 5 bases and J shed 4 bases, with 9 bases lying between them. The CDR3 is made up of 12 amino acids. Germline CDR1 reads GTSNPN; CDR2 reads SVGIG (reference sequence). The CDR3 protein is CAWAGDYNEQFF. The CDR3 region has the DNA TGTGCCTGGGCAGGCGATTACAATGAGCAGTTCTTC.

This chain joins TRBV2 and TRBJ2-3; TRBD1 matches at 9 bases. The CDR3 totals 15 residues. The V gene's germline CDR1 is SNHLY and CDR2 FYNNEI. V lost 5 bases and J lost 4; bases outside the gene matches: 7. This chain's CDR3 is CASSLVGQGADTQYF. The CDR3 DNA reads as TGTGCCAGCAGTCTAGTGGGACAGGGTGCAGATACGCAGTATTTT.

CDR3 amino acids: CASSLRGATEAFF. Written as DNA, the CDR3 is TGTGCCAGCAGCCTCAGGGGGGCGACTGAAGCTTTCTTT. The chain employs TRBV6-5 and TRBJ1-1; 7 nucleotides line up with TRBD1. CDR3 length equals 13 residues. V was pared by 6 bases and J by 5 bases, with 6 bases of the junction left unmatched. Germline V gives CDR1 MNHEY, CDR2 SVGAGI.

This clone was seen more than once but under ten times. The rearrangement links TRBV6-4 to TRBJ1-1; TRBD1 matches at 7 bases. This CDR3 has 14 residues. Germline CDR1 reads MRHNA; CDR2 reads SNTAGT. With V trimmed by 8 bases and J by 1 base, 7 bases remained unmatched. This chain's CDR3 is CASSQDRTNTEAFF. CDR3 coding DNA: TGTGCCAGCTCCCAGGACAGGACGAACACTGAAGCTTTCTTT.

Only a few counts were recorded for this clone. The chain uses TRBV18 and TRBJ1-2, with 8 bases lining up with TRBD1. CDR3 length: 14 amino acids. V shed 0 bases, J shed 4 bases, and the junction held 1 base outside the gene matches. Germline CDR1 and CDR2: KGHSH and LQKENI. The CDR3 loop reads CASSPPDRAYGYTF. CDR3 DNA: TGTGCCAGCTCACCACCGGACAGGGCCTATGGCTACACCTTC. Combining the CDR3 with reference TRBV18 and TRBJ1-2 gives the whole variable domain NAGVMQNPRHLVRRRGQEARLRCSPMKGHSHVYWYRQLPEEGLKFMVYLQKENIIDESGMPKERFSAEFPKEGPSILRIQQVVRGDSAAYFCASSPPDRAYGYTFGSGTRLTVV.

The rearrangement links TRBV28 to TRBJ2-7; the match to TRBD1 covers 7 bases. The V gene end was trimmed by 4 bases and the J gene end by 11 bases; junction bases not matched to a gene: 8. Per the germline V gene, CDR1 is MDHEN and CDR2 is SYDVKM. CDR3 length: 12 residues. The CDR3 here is CASSSYFDREYF. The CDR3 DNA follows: TGTGCCAGCAGTTCCTACTTCGACAGGGAGTACTTC.

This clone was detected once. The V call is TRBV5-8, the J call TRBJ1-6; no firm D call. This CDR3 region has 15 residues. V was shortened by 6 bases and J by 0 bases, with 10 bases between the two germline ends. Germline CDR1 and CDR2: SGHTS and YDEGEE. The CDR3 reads CASIRPSSYNSPLHF. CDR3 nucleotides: TGTGCCAGCATCCGACCGAGCTCCTATAATTCACCCCTCCACTTT.

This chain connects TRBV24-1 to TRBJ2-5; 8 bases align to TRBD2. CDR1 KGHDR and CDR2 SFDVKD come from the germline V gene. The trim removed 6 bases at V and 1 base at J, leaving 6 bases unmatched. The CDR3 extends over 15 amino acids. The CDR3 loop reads CATSLLTSGQETQYF. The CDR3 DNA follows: TGTGCCACCAGTTTATTAACTAGCGGCCAAGAGACCCAGTACTTC.

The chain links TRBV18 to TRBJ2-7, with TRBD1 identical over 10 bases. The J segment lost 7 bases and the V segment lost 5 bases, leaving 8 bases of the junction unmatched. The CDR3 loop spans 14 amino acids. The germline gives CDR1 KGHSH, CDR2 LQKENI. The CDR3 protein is CASSETGTGEEQYF. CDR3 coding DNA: TGTGCCAGCTCAGAAACCGGGACAGGGGAAGAGCAGTACTTC.

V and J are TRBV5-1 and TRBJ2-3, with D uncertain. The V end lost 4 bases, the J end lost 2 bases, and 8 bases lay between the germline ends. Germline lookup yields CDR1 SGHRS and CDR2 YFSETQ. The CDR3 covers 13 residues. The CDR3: CASSPPNTDTQYF. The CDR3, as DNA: TGCGCCAGCAGCCCCCCAAACACAGATACGCAGTATTTT.

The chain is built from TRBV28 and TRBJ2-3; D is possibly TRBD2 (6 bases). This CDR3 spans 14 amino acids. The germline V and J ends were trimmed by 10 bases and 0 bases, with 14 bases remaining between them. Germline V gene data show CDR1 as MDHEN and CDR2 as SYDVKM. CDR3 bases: TGTGCCACTCGGGGCGGGGCAAGCACAGATACGCAGTATTTT. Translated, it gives CATRGGASTDTQYF.

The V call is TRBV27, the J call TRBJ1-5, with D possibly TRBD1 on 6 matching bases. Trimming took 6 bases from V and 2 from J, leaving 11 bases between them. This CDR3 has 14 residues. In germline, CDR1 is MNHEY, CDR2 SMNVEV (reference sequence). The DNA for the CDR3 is TGTGCCAGCAGCCCGGGGACACGCAATCAGCCCCAGCATTTT. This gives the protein CASSPGTRNQPQHF.

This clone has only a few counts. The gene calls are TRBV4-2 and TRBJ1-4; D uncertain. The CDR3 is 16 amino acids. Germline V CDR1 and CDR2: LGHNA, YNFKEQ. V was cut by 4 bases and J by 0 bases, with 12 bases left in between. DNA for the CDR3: TGTGCCAGCAGCCTCGGACGGGAGGCAACTAATGAAAAACTGTTTTTT. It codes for CASSLGREATNEKLFF.

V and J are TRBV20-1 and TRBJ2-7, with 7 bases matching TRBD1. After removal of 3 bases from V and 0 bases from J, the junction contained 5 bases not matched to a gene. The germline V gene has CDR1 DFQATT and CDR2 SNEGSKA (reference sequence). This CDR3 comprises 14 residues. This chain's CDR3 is CSASRQGLSYEQYF. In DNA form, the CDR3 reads TGCAGTGCTAGTAGACAGGGCCTCTCCTACGAGCAGTACTTC.

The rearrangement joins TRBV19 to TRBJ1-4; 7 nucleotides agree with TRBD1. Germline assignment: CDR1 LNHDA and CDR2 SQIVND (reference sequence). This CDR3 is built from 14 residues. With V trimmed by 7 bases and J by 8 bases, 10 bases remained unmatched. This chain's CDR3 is CASNRGQRREKLFF. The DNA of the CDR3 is TGTGCCAGTAACCGGGGACAGAGGAGAGAAAAACTGTTTTTT.

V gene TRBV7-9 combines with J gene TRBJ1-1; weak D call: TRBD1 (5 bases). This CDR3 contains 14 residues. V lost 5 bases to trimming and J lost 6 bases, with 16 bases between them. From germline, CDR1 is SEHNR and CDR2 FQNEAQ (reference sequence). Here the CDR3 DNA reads TGTGCCAGCAGCCCCTCAGGGCCTGGGGCTGAAGCTTTCTTT. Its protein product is CASSPSGPGAEAFF.

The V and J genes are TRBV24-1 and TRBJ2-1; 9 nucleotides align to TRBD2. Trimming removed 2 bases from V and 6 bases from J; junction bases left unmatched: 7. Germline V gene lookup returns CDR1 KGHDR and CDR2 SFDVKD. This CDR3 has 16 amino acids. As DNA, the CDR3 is TGTGCCACCAGTGATTACCTAGCGGGGCCTTCCAATGAGCAGTTCTTC. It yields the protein CATSDYLAGPSNEQFF.

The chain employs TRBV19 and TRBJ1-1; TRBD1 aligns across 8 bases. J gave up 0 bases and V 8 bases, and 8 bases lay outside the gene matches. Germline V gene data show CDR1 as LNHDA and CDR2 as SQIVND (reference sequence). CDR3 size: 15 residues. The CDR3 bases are TGTGCCAGTCGCGGGACAGGAGATATGAACACTGAAGCTTTCTTT. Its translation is CASRGTGDMNTEAFF.

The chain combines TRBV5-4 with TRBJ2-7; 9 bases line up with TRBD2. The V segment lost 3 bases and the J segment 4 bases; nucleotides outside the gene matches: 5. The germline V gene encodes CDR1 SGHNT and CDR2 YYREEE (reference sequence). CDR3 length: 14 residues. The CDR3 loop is CASSSPGLAYEQYF. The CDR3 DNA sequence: TGTGCCAGCAGCTCGCCGGGACTAGCTTACGAGCAGTACTTC.